These 14 T cell receptor beta chains came from one sample sequenced in a study of shared clonotypes between healthy human individuals. Positively selected for CCR7, the CD45RO-negative cells used as naive CD8 cells excluded terminally differentiated effector memory CD45RA+ cells. Produced via immunoSEQ multiplex PCR; TCRdb's table is partial and in-frame only. The sample contains some 2,100,000 clones, 90% to 95% of which appear only once. Specimen: naive CD8+ T cells from PBMCs. Receptors originate from a man between 18 and 35 years old in good health. Some clones in this sample may be carry-over from other donors' samples.

The J gene is TRBJ2-1, the V gene TRBV30; maybe TRBD2 (5 bases). V was pared by 1 base and J by 2 bases, with 12 bases between. The CDR3 covers 15 residues. In germline, CDR1 is GTSNPN, CDR2 SVGIG (reference sequence). CDR3: CAWSGGSVAYNEQFF. CDR3 coding DNA: TGTGCCTGGAGTGGTGGTAGCGTAGCCTACAATGAGCAGTTCTTC.

The CDR3 nucleotides are TGTGCCAGCAGCTTAGGCCCCGGGAGCTCCTACGAGCAGTACTTC. Encoded protein: CASSLGPGSSYEQYF. This chain links TRBV11-3 with TRBJ2-7; weak D call: TRBD2 (6 bases). The length of the CDR3 is 15 residues. From germline, CDR1 is SGHNT and CDR2 YENEEA. V lost 1 base and J 0 bases, leaving 10 bases between the germline ends.

This clone was seen a single time. The chain joins TRBV6-6 to TRBJ1-4, with a weak D call TRBD1 (6 bases). Trimming cost V 6 bases and J 5 bases, with 19 bases left between them. The CDR3 runs 16 residues. CDR1 MNHNY and CDR2 SVGAGI come from the germline V gene (reference sequence). The DNA for the CDR3 is TGTGCCAGCAGCCCCTACCAGGGGATCAACAATGAAAAACTGTTTTTT. Protein product: CASSPYQGINNEKLFF.

The chain is built from TRBV27 and TRBJ2-5; D possibly corresponds to TRBD1 (5 bases). Between the trimmed V and J ends, which lost 5 bases and 5 bases, there was a span of 15 bases. Germline lookup yields CDR1 MNHEY and CDR2 SMNVEV (reference sequence). The CDR3 runs 14 residues. The CDR3 bases are TGTGCCAGCAGTCCCCAGGGCTTGGAGGAGACCCAGTACTTC. This gives the protein CASSPQGLEETQYF.

The chain has TRBV10-2 and TRBJ2-1; 14 nucleotides align to TRBD2. The germline V gene encodes CDR1 WSHSY and CDR2 SAAADI. V lost 4 bases to trimming and J lost 6 bases; unmatched junction nucleotides: 5. There are 16 residues in the CDR3. The CDR3 nucleotides read TGCGCCAGCAGTGGGACTAGCGGGAGGAAATTCAATGAGCAGTTCTTC. Translated: CASSGTSGRKFNEQFF.

The chain uses TRBV28 and TRBJ1-6, with D maybe TRBD1 (5 bases). The germline V and J ends were trimmed by 7 bases and 10 bases, with 29 bases remaining between them. CDR1 and CDR2 (germline): MDHEN, SYDVKM. This CDR3 is 18 amino acids long. The DNA of the CDR3 is TGTGCCAGCACCACTCCCCTTGAATCAGGGTGGGGAGAGTCACCCCTCCACTTT. Translation gives CASTTPLESGWGESPLHF.

The gene calls are TRBV25-1 and TRBJ1-2, with 9 nucleotides matching TRBD1. CDR1 and CDR2 (germline): MGHDK, SYGVNS. This CDR3 is 14 amino acids long. V shed 5 bases, J shed 4 bases, and the junction held 5 bases outside the gene matches. CDR3 region: CASSLGQGSYGYTF. Written as DNA, the CDR3 is TGTGCCAGCAGTTTGGGACAGGGCAGCTATGGCTACACCTTC.

The chain joins TRBV27 to TRBJ2-7; TRBD2 might be the D (6 bases). The CDR3 loop spans 16 amino acids. Germline loops: CDR1 MNHEY, CDR2 SMNVEV (reference sequence). V lost 3 bases, J lost 3 bases, and 18 bases lay in between. The CDR3 reads CASSFGGTATSYEQYF. The CDR3 DNA reads as TGTGCCAGCAGTTTTGGTGGGACGGCGACTAGCTACGAGCAGTACTTC.

This chain's CDR3 is CASSEARPGYGYTF. CDR3 DNA: TGTGCCAGCAGTGAAGCACGCCCGGGCTATGGCTACACCTTC. This chain uses TRBV2 with TRBJ1-2; D unclear. Germline V gene data show CDR1 as SNHLY and CDR2 as FYNNEI. Trimming cost V 0 bases and J 4 bases, with 9 bases left between them. There are 14 residues in the CDR3.

This clone came up once. V is TRBV7-9 and J is TRBJ2-7; D perhaps matches TRBD2 (6 bases). Trimming removed 5 bases from V and 4 bases from J, with 15 bases in between. The germline V gene has CDR1 SEHNR and CDR2 FQNEAQ (reference sequence). The CDR3 sequence is 14 residues long. The DNA for the CDR3 is TGTGCCAGCAGCCTCTATGGAGGGTGGTACGAGCAGTACTTC. It encodes CASSLYGGWYEQYF. The complete variable domain, with remaining parts taken from reference TRBV7-9 and TRBJ2-7, reads DTGVSQNPRHKITKRGQNVTFRCDPISEHNRLYWYRQTLGQGPEFLTYFQNEAQLEKSRLLSDRFSAERPKGSFSTLEIQRTEQGDSAMYLCASSLYGGWYEQYFGPGTRLTVT.

About this clone itself: In the same sample, other DNA sequences code for this CDR3. The chain combines TRBV27 with TRBJ1-4; 10 bases map to TRBD1. This CDR3 comprises 14 residues. After removal of 7 bases from V and 7 bases from J, the junction contained 6 bases not matched to a gene. Germline CDR1 and CDR2: MNHEY and SMNVEV (reference sequence). The CDR3 spells CASTWTGGGEKLFF. The CDR3 region has the DNA TGTGCCAGCACTTGGACAGGGGGAGGTGAAAAACTGTTTTTT.

This chain joins TRBV29-1 and TRBJ1-1; D uncertain. Germline values: CDR1 SQVTM, CDR2 ANQGSEA. Trimming pared 3 bases from V and 3 bases from J, leaving 11 bases between. The CDR3 covers 13 residues. The CDR3 region has the DNA TGCAGCGTTGACCGGCGGGGTGACACTGAAGCTTTCTTT. Protein: CSVDRRGDTEAFF. The entire variable domain, with the rest obtained from reference TRBV29-1 and TRBJ1-1, is as follows: SAVISQKPSRDICQRGTSLTIQCQVDSQVTMMFWYRQQPGQSLTLIATANQGSEATYESGFVIDKFPISRPNLTFSTLTVSNMSPEDSSIYLCSVDRRGDTEAFFGQGTRLTVV.

The chain is built from TRBV7-9 and TRBJ2-1; TRBD1 is a possible D gene (6 bases). In germline, CDR1 is SEHNR, CDR2 FQNEAQ (reference sequence). The CDR3 extends over 14 amino acids. Deletions cut 2 bases from V and 7 bases from J, with 12 bases between. CDR3 DNA sequence: TGTGCCAGCAGCTTACCGGGACACCCTAATGAGCAGTTCTTC. This sequence encodes CASSLPGHPNEQFF.

This chain uses TRBV5-6 with TRBJ2-7; 8 nucleotides agree with TRBD1. After removal of 4 bases from V and 9 bases from J, the junction contained 3 bases not matched to a gene. This CDR3 region has 11 residues. From germline, CDR1 is SGHDT and CDR2 YYEEEE. The DNA for the CDR3 is TGTGCCAGCAGCGACGGGACAGGGCAGTACTTC. Its translation: CASSDGTGQYF.